Listed below are T cell receptor beta chains from one sample, sequenced in a study of cytomegalovirus exposure and HLA in healthy donors. The table came from immunoSEQ multiplex PCR; TCRdb's copy has only in-frame clones and leaves some out. The sample consists of 170,000 or so clones, roughly 84% of them appearing once. The sequencing sample was made of PBMCs. All receptors derive from a man between 18 and 29 years old in good health and CMV-seronegative. Both conserved end residues are trimmed from each CDR3. A D gene is named only where the DNA matches it firmly. The size field is filled for only some rows; it gives once, few, many or a size class.

abundance,v_gene,j_gene,d_gene,CDR3aa
once,TRBV6-1,TRBJ2-1,TRBD2,ASMRERGPYNEQF
.,TRBV14,TRBJ2-5,.,ASSPGLTVNQETQY
.,TRBV7-9,TRBJ1-4,.,ASSGSNEKLF
.,TRBV25-1,TRBJ2-7,TRBD2,ASSEWASGAYEQY
.,TRBV7-9,TRBJ2-1,TRBD1,ASSSLTGRNPNEQF
once,TRBV28,TRBJ1-4,.,ASSLGGSRSEKLF
.,TRBV28,TRBJ2-7,.,ASRPGTRSGSEQY
.,TRBV10-3,TRBJ2-7,.,AISDRVGSYEQY
.,TRBV7-8,TRBJ2-3,.,ASSLGTGLFADTQY
.,TRBV7-9,TRBJ2-1,TRBD2,SSSPRASGGVVQF
.,TRBV29-1,TRBJ1-3,.,SVGDTGNTIY
.,TRBV6-5,TRBJ2-7,.,ASSYSNPRDEQY
.,TRBV28,TRBJ1-2,.,ASGGGASVNYGYT
.,TRBV9,TRBJ2-1,TRBD2,ASTSRENNEQF
.,TRBV19,TRBJ2-7,TRBD1,ASSSRDSPYEQY
.,TRBV27,TRBJ1-4,TRBD1,ASSFRDRGILNEKLF
.,TRBV19,TRBJ1-1,TRBD1,ASSMGQGAQVAF
.,TRBV7-2,TRBJ2-4,.,ASSEGLAKNIQY
.,TRBV28,TRBJ2-2,TRBD1,ASSPGQGPPNTGELF
.,TRBV7-3,TRBJ2-7,.,AREGLRSYEQY
.,TRBV6-5,TRBJ1-1,.,ASSPGVNTEAF
.,TRBV2,TRBJ2-5,TRBD2,ASSEAQMLRGAWETQY
few,TRBV5-6,TRBJ2-1,TRBD2,ASSLGGSSYNEQF
.,TRBV18,TRBJ1-2,TRBD1,ASSRTGARGYT
.,TRBV7-9,TRBJ1-2,.,ASSLRGFNYGYT
.,TRBV6-5,TRBJ2-7,TRBD2,ASSRLAGSYEQY
.,TRBV28,TRBJ2-3,.,ASSPLAPTDTQY
once,TRBV29-1,TRBJ1-1,.,SVGAGVTEAF
.,TRBV7-3,TRBJ1-2,.,ASSLGVGSGDENYGYT
.,TRBV19,TRBJ2-5,TRBD1,ASSVLGQGGEGQY
.,TRBV5-8,TRBJ2-3,.,ASSLGDNLWGTDTQY
.,TRBV19,TRBJ1-4,.,ASRETGEKLF
.,TRBV19,TRBJ2-7,.,ASSITAFDEQY
.,TRBV19,TRBJ2-3,TRBD1,ASNPDRGTDTQY
.,TRBV5-6,TRBJ2-7,.,ASSSSRGTEGYEQY
.,TRBV2,TRBJ1-5,TRBD1,AISQGASSNQPQH
few,TRBV7-9,TRBJ1-1,TRBD1,ASSLLGGTETEAF
.,TRBV9,TRBJ1-4,TRBD1,ASSPPGTENEKLF
.,TRBV27,TRBJ2-2,.,ASSLYGTLNTGELF
.,TRBV5-1,TRBJ2-5,TRBD2,ASSLGVAGAQETQY
few,TRBV5-1,TRBJ1-5,.,ASSLMTGEEPQH
.,TRBV7-6,TRBJ1-4,TRBD1,ASSFSRDRNMRGEKLF
.,TRBV28,TRBJ1-5,.,ASSWADNQPQH
few,TRBV5-1,TRBJ1-6,.,ASSLLLRDSPLH
.,TRBV5-5,TRBJ2-3,.,ASSLGRVSTDTQY
few,TRBV5-1,TRBJ2-3,TRBD2,ASSLLAGGSSTDTQY
.,TRBV6-4,TRBJ1-5,.,ASSTDRNQPQH
.,TRBV11-2,TRBJ2-7,.,ASSSGASYEQY
.,TRBV13,TRBJ2-5,.,ASSPRGFGQETQY